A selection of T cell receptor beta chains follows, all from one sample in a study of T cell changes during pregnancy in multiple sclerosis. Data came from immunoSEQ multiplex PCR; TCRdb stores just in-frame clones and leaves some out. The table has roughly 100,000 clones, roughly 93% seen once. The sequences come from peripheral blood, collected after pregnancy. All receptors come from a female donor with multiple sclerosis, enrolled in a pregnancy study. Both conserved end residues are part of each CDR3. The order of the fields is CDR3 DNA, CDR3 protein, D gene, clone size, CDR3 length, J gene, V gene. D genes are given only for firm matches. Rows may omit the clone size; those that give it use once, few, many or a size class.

CDR3nt: TGTGCCTCCCGGGGGACAGGGAACACTGAAGCTTTCTTT
CDR3aa: CASRGTGNTEAFF
d_gene: TRBD1
abundance: NA
len: 13
j_gene: TRBJ1-1
v_gene: TRBV19

CDR3nt: TGCGCCAGCACCCGGGACAGGGCGAACACTGAAGCTTTCTTT
CDR3aa: CASTRDRANTEAFF
d_gene: TRBD1
abundance: NA
len: 14
j_gene: TRBJ1-1
v_gene: TRBV5-1

CDR3nt: TGTGCCAGCAGCCCGCGAGGAGCTTTCCAAGAGACCCAGTACTTC
CDR3aa: CASSPRGAFQETQYF
d_gene: NA
abundance: NA
len: 15
j_gene: TRBJ2-5
v_gene: TRBV14

CDR3nt: TGTGCCAGCAGCTTAGTACCTAGAGGGAGGAACATTCAGTACTTC
CDR3aa: CASSLVPRGRNIQYF
d_gene: NA
abundance: NA
len: 15
j_gene: TRBJ2-4
v_gene: TRBV7-9

CDR3nt: TGTGCCAGCAGTTTATTGGGACTAGCTAGGGATGAGCAGTTCTTC
CDR3aa: CASSLLGLARDEQFF
d_gene: TRBD2
abundance: once
len: 15
j_gene: TRBJ2-1
v_gene: TRBV11-2

CDR3nt: TGCGCCAGCAGACTAGCGGGGGGGCCTGAGCAGTTCTTC
CDR3aa: CASRLAGGPEQFF
d_gene: TRBD2
abundance: once
len: 13
j_gene: TRBJ2-1
v_gene: TRBV5-1

CDR3nt: TGTGCCAGTAGTACGGGACTAGCGGGATTAAACGGGCAGTACTTC
CDR3aa: CASSTGLAGLNGQYF
d_gene: TRBD2
abundance: NA
len: 15
j_gene: TRBJ2-7
v_gene: TRBV19

CDR3nt: TGCAGCGTTGACGCAGGGGCAGGGACTAATGAAAAACTGTTTTTT
CDR3aa: CSVDAGAGTNEKLFF
d_gene: NA
abundance: NA
len: 15
j_gene: TRBJ1-4
v_gene: TRBV29-1

CDR3nt: TGCGCCAGCAGACCGAGAAGTAGCGGAGGCACTAGCACAGATACGCAGTATTTT
CDR3aa: CASRPRSSGGTSTDTQYF
d_gene: NA
abundance: NA
len: 18
j_gene: TRBJ2-3
v_gene: TRBV10-2

CDR3nt: TGCGCCAGCAGCCAAGATAGTACGGGACAGGGGGCCACAGATACGCAGTATTTT
CDR3aa: CASSQDSTGQGATDTQYF
d_gene: TRBD1
abundance: NA
len: 18
j_gene: TRBJ2-3
v_gene: TRBV4-1

CDR3nt: TGTGCCAGCAGTTTATCAGGATGGCGTAGACAGAAAACCTACGAGCAGTACTTC
CDR3aa: CASSLSGWRRQKTYEQYF
d_gene: NA
abundance: NA
len: 18
j_gene: TRBJ2-7
v_gene: TRBV28

CDR3nt: TGTGCCAGCAGCCCCCAAGGGGGCACAGATACGCAGTATTTT
CDR3aa: CASSPQGGTDTQYF
d_gene: NA
abundance: NA
len: 14
j_gene: TRBJ2-3
v_gene: TRBV11-3

CDR3nt: TGTGCCAGCAAACTCACAGGGAGCACTGAAGCTTTCTTT
CDR3aa: CASKLTGSTEAFF
d_gene: NA
abundance: NA
len: 13
j_gene: TRBJ1-1
v_gene: TRBV6-5

CDR3nt: TGTGCCAGCAGTTTATCCAAGGGACAGGGGGCGCGGAACGAGCAGTACTTC
CDR3aa: CASSLSKGQGARNEQYF
d_gene: TRBD1
abundance: NA
len: 17
j_gene: TRBJ2-7
v_gene: TRBV28

CDR3nt: TGTGCCAGTAGCTGGACAGGGGAGCTCAGCTATGGCTACACCTTC
CDR3aa: CASSWTGELSYGYTF
d_gene: TRBD1
abundance: NA
len: 15
j_gene: TRBJ1-2
v_gene: TRBV19

CDR3nt: TGCAGCGTTGACGGGGAGCAAGCCTACGAGCAGTACTTC
CDR3aa: CSVDGEQAYEQYF
d_gene: NA
abundance: NA
len: 13
j_gene: TRBJ2-7
v_gene: TRBV29-1